This entry is about one TCR beta chain. Those enrolled in Seattle joined during active infection and were followed longitudinally afterward. The source of the sample is a study of blood T cell repertoires in COVID-19. Turning to the study itself: From the United States, Italy and Spain came samples of acute and convalescent COVID-19.

V was cut by 5 bases and J by 4 bases, with 17 bases left in between. CDR3 size: 15 residues. Germline V gene data show CDR1 as KGHSH and CDR2 as LQKENI. Produced via immunoSEQ multiplex PCR; TCRdb's table is partial and in-frame only. This sample has around 140,000 clones; roughly 91% occur once, and the top ten carry around 4.2%. The sample comprised peripheral blood. The chain couples TRBV18 to TRBJ1-2; no firm D call. This TCR was recovered from a man aged 55-75 years with COVID-19, enrolled during active disease. For the CDR3, the DNA is TGTGCCAGCTCAGCCGCCGGGCCTAGCGGCTATGGCTACACCTTC. As protein: CASSAAGPSGYGYTF.